The present T cell receptor (beta chain) was sequenced within a study of T cells after yellow fever vaccination. About the study: Where fractions had low cell numbers, libraries were prepared from them with the SMART-Seq v4 Ultra Low Input RNA kit.

Notes on the study in general: Contamination by abundant bulk-population clonotypes could be present in FACS-sorted repertoires.

TCRdb reprocessed the 5' RACE reads via MiXCR and lists one record per CDR3 protein. This table has fewer than 500,000 distinct CDR3 sequences, over 15% appearing once. About this clonotype itself: The target antigen is unknown.

CDR3 length: 12 amino acids. The germline V gene has CDR1 SQVTM and CDR2 ANQGSEA. V shed 4 bases and J shed 8 bases, with 14 bases lying between them. This chain links TRBV29-1 with TRBJ1-2; weak D call: TRBD1 (5 bases). The TCR was taken from a man younger than 30 who received the YFV17D yellow fever vaccine. The source material was PBMCs, sampled before the yellow fever booster vaccination. CDR3 residues: CSVGQGGEGYTF. The DNA for the CDR3 is TGCAGCGTTGGGCAGGGTGGGGAAGGCTACACCTTC.